The 24 T cell receptor beta chains presented below share a single source sample, sequenced in a study of monozygotic twins with cystic fibrosis. Clones were sequenced by immunoSEQ multiplex PCR, and TCRdb holds only the in-frame ones, with some missing. The sample includes tens of thousands of clones, under 90% seen only once; the top ten take around 1.7%. What was sequenced was blood. The source is a girl aged 2 to 9 with cystic fibrosis.

J is TRBJ2-6 and V is TRBV4-1, with D tentatively TRBD2 (5 bases). Germline values: CDR1 MGHRA, CDR2 YSYEKL. The CDR3 totals 16 residues. The V gene lost 0 bases and the J gene lost 4 bases, with 10 bases spanning the gap. The CDR3 loop is CASSQDNPGGANVLTF. The CDR3 DNA follows: TGCGCCAGCAGCCAAGATAACCCGGGAGGGGCCAACGTCCTGACTTTC.

In its sample, this clone was seen a few times. The rearrangement uses TRBV18 and TRBJ1-2, with 8 bases identical to TRBD1. In germline, CDR1 is KGHSH, CDR2 LQKENI. The CDR3 extends over 17 amino acids. V lost 1 base, J lost 6 bases, and 13 bases stayed unmatched. CDR3 sequence (DNA): TGTGCCAGCTCACCACTTTCGGGACAGGCCTCTGAGGATGGCTACACCTTC. Translation: CASSPLSGQASEDGYTF. Variable domain in full (rest from reference TRBV18 and TRBJ1-2): NAGVMQNPRHLVRRRGQEARLRCSPMKGHSHVYWYRQLPEEGLKFMVYLQKENIIDESGMPKERFSAEFPKEGPSILRIQQVVRGDSAAYFCASSPLSGQASEDGYTFGSGTRLTVV.

V and J are TRBV5-1 and TRBJ2-1, with a possible D match to TRBD1 (6 bases). Looked up from germline, CDR1 is SGHRS and CDR2 is YFSETQ. The CDR3 spans 14 residues. V shed 3 bases and J shed 3 bases, with 10 bases lying between them. Here the CDR3 DNA reads TGCGCCAGCAGCTCCGGGACACTCTACAATGAGCAGTTCTTC. It encodes CASSSGTLYNEQFF.

Details on this clone: A read error may account for a junction end that differs from germline. The CDR3 here is CATSDFDTYGYTF. The CDR3 DNA is TGTGCCACCAGTGATTTTGACACCTATGGCTACACCTTC. J is TRBJ1-2 and V is TRBV27; D unclear. This CDR3 has 13 residues. Looked up from germline, CDR1 is MNHEY and CDR2 is SMNVEV (reference sequence).

The V call is TRBV19, the J call TRBJ1-5, with 9 bases identical to TRBD1. Germline trimming cut 8 bases from V and 1 base from J; bases unmatched to any gene: 6. The CDR3 is made up of 15 amino acids. The germline V gene has CDR1 LNHDA and CDR2 SQIVND (reference sequence). DNA of the CDR3: TGTGCCAGTTCTCGGGACAGGGTAAGCAATCAGCCCCAGCATTTT. This codes for CASSRDRVSNQPQHF.

The chain joins TRBV5-1 to TRBJ2-5; maybe TRBD1 (5 bases). The ends were cut back, 2 bases at V and 2 bases at J, with 7 bases in the middle. CDR3 length: 13 amino acids. Germline lookup yields CDR1 SGHRS and CDR2 YFSETQ. The CDR3 nucleotides read TGCGCCAGCAGCTTAGGGGCACAAGAGACCCAGTACTTC. This gives the protein CASSLGAQETQYF.

The chain links TRBV9 to TRBJ1-1; perhaps TRBD1 as D (5 bases). The CDR3 is made up of 14 amino acids. V lost 3 bases and J 9 bases, leaving 18 bases between the germline ends. Germline V gene sequence: CDR1 SGDLS, CDR2 YYNGEE. CDR3 sequence: CASSALMGPYKAFF. CDR3 in DNA: TGTGCCAGCAGCGCGTTGATGGGACCTTATAAAGCTTTCTTT.

The sample holds one count of this clone. The chain recombines TRBV4-2 with TRBJ1-1; the D is unclear. V gave up 2 bases and J gave up 1 base, with 5 bases separating them. Germline assignment: CDR1 LGHNA and CDR2 YNFKEQ. This CDR3 contains 13 residues. The CDR3 DNA is TGTGCCAGCAGCCAACCCAGGAACACTGAAGCTTTCTTT. Translation: CASSQPRNTEAFF.

The chain carries TRBV18 and TRBJ1-1, with D unresolved. The V and J ends lost 6 bases and 3 bases respectively, with 14 bases between them. The CDR3 length is 14 residues. The germline V gene encodes CDR1 KGHSH and CDR2 LQKENI. DNA of the CDR3: TGTGCCAGCTCCAACACTCCGGGATACACTGAAGCTTTCTTT. It encodes CASSNTPGYTEAFF.

The chain uses TRBV9 and TRBJ1-4; maybe TRBD1 (6 bases). CDR3 length equals 15 residues. The V end was cut by 1 base, the J end by 11 bases, with 18 bases between. Per the germline V gene, CDR1 is SGDLS and CDR2 is YYNGEE. In nucleotides, the CDR3 is TGTGCCAGCAGCGTACCCCGACAGGTAACGAAGAAACTGTTTTTT. It encodes CASSVPRQVTKKLFF.

This sequence joins TRBV15 and TRBJ2-7; 8 bases are a match to TRBD2. The germline V gene encodes CDR1 LNHNV and CDR2 YYDKDF (reference sequence). V gave up 3 bases and J gave up 4 bases; unmatched junction bases: 8. The CDR3 runs to 15 residues. The CDR3 here is CATSRKWERGYEQYF. For the CDR3, the DNA is TGTGCCACCAGCAGGAAGTGGGAGCGGGGGTACGAGCAGTACTTC. Full variable domain (remainder filled in from reference TRBV15 and TRBJ2-7): DAMVIQNPRYQVTQFGKPVTLSCSQTLNHNVMYWYQQKSSQAPKLLFHYYDKDFNNEADTPDNFQSRRPNTSFCFLDIRSPGLGDTAMYLCATSRKWERGYEQYFGPGTRLTVT.

This sequence joins TRBV30 and TRBJ1-1; D call uncertain. Germline values: CDR1 GTSNPN, CDR2 SVGIG (reference sequence). CDR3 length: 10 amino acids. The ends were cut back, 4 bases at V and 6 bases at J, with 6 bases in the middle. The CDR3 nucleotides read TGTGCCTGGAAGGGTTCTGAAGCTTTCTTT. It specifies CAWKGSEAFF.

The chain is built from TRBV12-5 and TRBJ1-1; tentative D call: TRBD1 (6 bases). The CDR3 has 13 residues. Germline CDR1 reads LGHNT; CDR2 reads FRNRAP. Trimming removed 5 bases from V and 1 base from J, with 8 bases in between. CDR3 coding DNA: TGTGCTAGTGGTAGAGGGGGGAACACTGAAGCTTTCTTT. It translates to CASGRGGNTEAFF.

This clone was counted a single time. The DNA of the CDR3 is TGCGCCAGCAGTGAGTGGGACAGGGCCCTTTCCTACGAGCAGTACTTC. This sequence encodes CASSEWDRALSYEQYF. The chain recombines TRBV10-2 with TRBJ2-7, with 9 bases aligning to TRBD1. Germline assignment: CDR1 WSHSY and CDR2 SAAADI. The V segment lost 1 base and the J segment 1 base; nucleotides outside the gene matches: 5. This CDR3 has 16 residues.

This clone was picked up a small number of times. The chain employs TRBV2 and TRBJ1-6; 9 bases agree with TRBD1. J gave up 8 bases and V 6 bases, and 8 bases lay outside the gene matches. Germline CDR1 SNHLY, CDR2 FYNNEI. The CDR3 loop spans 15 amino acids. CDR3 nucleotides: TGTGCCAGCAGCCCGGACAGGGGATTTTATTCACCCCTCCACTTT. Protein sequence: CASSPDRGFYSPLHF.

This chain connects TRBV30 to TRBJ2-5, with D maybe TRBD1 (6 bases). Trimming removed 0 bases at V and 14 bases at J, with 19 bases between. This CDR3 has 13 residues. CDR1 is GTSNPN, CDR2 SVGIG, per germline (reference sequence). The CDR3 DNA follows: TGTGCCTGGAGTGTATTGGGGGCGCGAGGCCATTACTTC. It codes for CAWSVLGARGHYF.

The V call is TRBV6-5, the J call TRBJ2-2, with a tentative D call TRBD1 (5 bases). Looked up from germline, CDR1 is MNHEY and CDR2 is SVGAGI. The CDR3 sequence is 12 residues long. Between the trimmed V and J ends, which lost 2 bases and 7 bases, there was a span of 5 bases. For the CDR3, the DNA is TGTGCCAGCAGTTACAGGGGCGGGGAGCTGTTTTTT. It codes for CASSYRGGELFF.

The rearrangement links TRBV25-1 to TRBJ1-2; D perhaps matches TRBD1 (5 bases). V was shortened by 3 bases and J by 8 bases, with 16 bases between the two germline ends. From germline, CDR1 is MGHDK and CDR2 SYGVNS. The CDR3 loop spans 14 amino acids. DNA of the CDR3: TGTGCCAGCAGTGACGACACCCCAGGGCTCGGCTACACCTTC. This translates into CASSDDTPGLGYTF.

The chain links TRBV6-1 to TRBJ2-3; 11 bases match TRBD2. This CDR3 spans 14 amino acids. V shed 8 bases, J shed 4 bases, and the junction held 5 bases outside the gene matches. Germline CDR1 and CDR2: MNHNS and SASEGT. CDR3 coding DNA: TGTGCCAGCGTTAGCGGGGGGGATGCAGATACGCAGTATTTT. Protein product: CASVSGGDADTQYF.

The V gene is TRBV7-2, the J gene TRBJ1-2; D not certain. V gave up 5 bases and J gave up 5 bases, with 9 bases separating them. CDR3 size: 12 residues. The germline V gene has CDR1 SGHTA and CDR2 FQGNSA. Written as DNA, the CDR3 is TGTGCCAGCAGCCCCCGGAATTATGGCTACACCTTC. Protein: CASSPRNYGYTF.

This sequence joins TRBV19 and TRBJ1-2; possible D gene TRBD1, 6 bases. The V gene's germline CDR1 is LNHDA and CDR2 SQIVND (reference sequence). There are 15 residues in the CDR3. Trimming pared 0 bases from V and 2 bases from J, leaving 10 bases between. Here the CDR3 reads CASSIDLTGNYGYTF. For the CDR3, the DNA is TGTGCCAGTAGTATAGACCTCACAGGGAACTATGGCTACACCTTC.

The CDR3 sequence is CASSIGSRITEAFF. The CDR3 region has the DNA TGTGCCAGTAGTATAGGTTCCAGGATCACTGAAGCTTTCTTT. The chain is built from TRBV19 and TRBJ1-1; D is undetermined. CDR1 and CDR2 from the germline V gene are LNHDA and SQIVND (reference sequence). V was clipped by 1 base and J by 4 bases, with 10 bases between them. CDR3 length: 14 amino acids.

The chain links TRBV30 to TRBJ2-7, with a possible D match to TRBD1 (5 bases). With 2 bases removed from V and 5 bases from J, the gap between germline ends came to 10 bases. The CDR3 is made up of 12 amino acids. The V gene's germline CDR1 is GTSNPN and CDR2 SVGIG (reference sequence). The CDR3 DNA is TGTGCCTGGAGTCGTACAGGCCACGAGCAGTACTTC. This codes for CAWSRTGHEQYF.

The J gene is TRBJ2-7, the V gene TRBV7-9; tentatively, D is TRBD2 (6 bases). The CDR3 loop spans 15 amino acids. V lost 0 bases and J 7 bases, leaving 16 bases between the germline ends. From germline, CDR1 is SEHNR and CDR2 FQNEAQ (reference sequence). The CDR3 DNA reads TGTGCCAGCAGCTTAGCCCTATCAGGCAGCGGGGAGCAGTACTTC. This codes for CASSLALSGSGEQYF. The complete variable domain, with remaining parts taken from reference TRBV7-9 and TRBJ2-7, reads DTGVSQNPRHKITKRGQNVTFRCDPISEHNRLYWYRQTLGQGPEFLTYFQNEAQLEKSRLLSDRFSAERPKGSFSTLEIQRTEQGDSAMYLCASSLALSGSGEQYFGPGTRLTVT.